The next 29 T cell receptor beta chains were all read from a single sample in a study of PD-L1 blockade in urothelial cancer (dated by TCRdb to 2016 to 2017). The library was produced with the immunoSEQ multiplex PCR assay. TCRdb mirrors the immuneACCESS table, restricted to in-frame sequences. Some clones are absent from its copies; in checked studies, under half trace to an unresolved V gene, and the reason for the others is unknown. In all, the sample holds about 30,000 clones, and roughly three quarters of those were seen once. The ten largest clones represent approximately 3.3% of the sample. Interpreted using the paper, the time point label stands for: peripheral blood 6 weeks after treatment start. The sample consisted of PBMCs, taken around atezolizumab (anti-PD-L1) treatment. These receptors were obtained from an older man with urothelial cancer.

The J gene is TRBJ1-5, the V gene TRBV9; 7 bases map to TRBD1. Trimming removed 2 bases from V and 1 base from J; junction bases left unmatched: 12. This CDR3 is 18 amino acids long. Germline loops: CDR1 SGDLS, CDR2 YYNGEE. The CDR3 protein is CASSVFGQVGGSNQPQHF. DNA for the CDR3: TGTGCCAGCAGCGTTTTTGGACAGGTAGGTGGCAGCAATCAGCCCCAGCATTTT.

The gene calls are TRBV28 and TRBJ1-1; perhaps TRBD1 as D (5 bases). This CDR3 region has 14 residues. V was cut by 5 bases and J by 1 base, with 11 bases left in between. Looked up from germline, CDR1 is MDHEN and CDR2 is SYDVKM. CDR3 sequence: CASSIEQENTEAFF. The DNA of the CDR3 is TGTGCCAGCAGTATTGAACAGGAGAACACTGAAGCTTTCTTT.

V and J are TRBV18 and TRBJ2-3; 8 nucleotides agree with TRBD2. Germline trimming cut 4 bases from V and 4 bases from J; bases unmatched to any gene: 7. CDR3 length: 15 amino acids. In germline, CDR1 is KGHSH, CDR2 LQKENI. The CDR3 spells CASSLQGTRADTQYF. For the CDR3, the DNA is TGTGCCAGCTCACTCCAAGGGACTAGAGCAGATACGCAGTATTTT.

The CDR3 region has the DNA TGCGCCAGCAGCCCCGGGACTAGCGGGATCTACGAGCAGTACTTC. It yields the protein CASSPGTSGIYEQYF. The chain is built from TRBV4-1 and TRBJ2-7; 13 bases agree with TRBD2. Germline trimming cut 4 bases from V and 3 bases from J; bases unmatched to any gene: 3. The CDR3 length is 15 residues. Germline V gene lookup returns CDR1 MGHRA and CDR2 YSYEKL.

The sample holds one count of this clone. CDR3 coding DNA: TGTGCCAGCAGTCCTTTGACTAGCGGAGGTGAGCAGTTCTTC. Translated, it gives CASSPLTSGGEQFF. This chain connects TRBV6-1 to TRBJ2-1; 9 nucleotides match TRBD2. Germline CDR1 is MNHNS and CDR2 is SASEGT. The V gene end was trimmed by 5 bases and the J gene end by 9 bases; junction bases not matched to a gene: 8. This CDR3 comprises 14 residues.

As DNA, the CDR3 is TGTGCCAGCAGCGCCCTAAATTCACCCCTCCACTTT. Its protein product is CASSALNSPLHF. V and J are TRBV9 and TRBJ1-6; the D is unclear. The CDR3 extends over 12 amino acids. Germline CDR1 is SGDLS and CDR2 is YYNGEE. Trimming shortened V by 3 bases and J by 7 bases, and 5 bases separated the two germline ends.

The rearrangement joins TRBV4-3 to TRBJ2-7; 12 bases agree with TRBD2. Losses at the gene ends were 0 bases for V and 3 bases for J; bases not matched to a gene: 3. The CDR3 totals 16 residues. CDR1 is LGHNA and CDR2 is YSLEER in the germline V gene. The CDR3 DNA follows: TGCGCCAGCAGCCAAGATCGACTAGCGGGGGTCTACGAGCAGTACTTC. It specifies CASSQDRLAGVYEQYF.

The J gene is TRBJ1-5, the V gene TRBV27; TRBD1 matches at 8 bases. Unmatched junction bases numbered 6, after V lost 4 bases and J lost 7 bases. Germline V gene lookup returns CDR1 MNHEY and CDR2 SMNVEV (reference sequence). There are 14 residues in the CDR3. The CDR3 DNA sequence: TGTGCCAGCAGTTCCGGACAGGGCCGGCAGCCCCAGCATTTT. This gives the protein CASSSGQGRQPQHF.

This chain joins TRBV7-2 and TRBJ2-1; tentative D call: TRBD2 (6 bases). The germline V and J ends were trimmed by 1 base and 4 bases, with 11 bases remaining between them. Per germline, CDR1 SGHTA and CDR2 FQGNSA. The CDR3 extends over 15 amino acids. This chain's CDR3 is CASSLDRTTYNEQFF. CDR3 DNA: TGTGCCAGCAGCTTAGACAGGACTACTTACAATGAGCAGTTCTTC.

The chain has TRBV2 and TRBJ1-1, with 7 nucleotides matching TRBD1. Germline CDR1 is SNHLY and CDR2 is FYNNEI. Trimming took 6 bases from V and 3 from J; bases not matched to a gene: 4. The CDR3 runs to 13 residues. This CDR3 is CASSSQGHTEAFF. In DNA form, the CDR3 reads TGTGCCAGCAGCTCACAGGGGCACACTGAAGCTTTCTTT.

This rearrangement joins TRBV5-1 to TRBJ1-3, with 7 bases identical to TRBD1. Trimming took 0 bases from V and 2 from J; bases not matched to a gene: 2. Germline V CDR1 and CDR2: SGHRS, YFSETQ. This CDR3 is built from 15 residues. CDR3 DNA: TGCGCCAGCAGCTTGGTTACAGGGGCTGGAAACACCATATATTTT. Its translation is CASSLVTGAGNTIYF.

This clone was seen just once. The chain has TRBV5-4 and TRBJ2-3; possibly TRBD1 for D (5 bases). Trimming shortened V by 0 bases and J by 6 bases, and 11 bases separated the two germline ends. Per the germline V gene, CDR1 is SGHNT and CDR2 is YYREEE (reference sequence). This CDR3 region has 14 residues. CDR3 DNA: TGTGCCAGCAGCTTGGCAGGGCCCGATGATACGCAGTATTTT. This encodes CASSLAGPDDTQYF.

The rearrangement joins TRBV5-1 to TRBJ2-7, with TRBD2 as a possible D gene (6 bases). Germline V lookup: CDR1 SGHRS, CDR2 YFSETQ. The V end was cut by 3 bases, the J end by 0 bases, with 10 bases between. The CDR3 contains 14 residues. The CDR3 spells CASSSGGTSYEQYF. CDR3 DNA: TGCGCCAGCAGCTCAGGCGGGACCTCCTACGAGCAGTACTTC.

The V call is TRBV7-6, the J call TRBJ1-1; perhaps TRBD1 as D (6 bases). The germline V and J ends were trimmed by 4 bases and 1 base, with 10 bases remaining between them. CDR3 length: 14 residues. CDR1 and CDR2 (germline): SGHVS, FNYEAQ. The CDR3 loop reads CASSSTQGNTEAFF. The CDR3 DNA follows: TGTGCCAGCAGCTCCACACAGGGGAACACTGAAGCTTTCTTT.

The chain recombines TRBV5-1 with TRBJ2-1; D possibly corresponds to TRBD1 (6 bases). The CDR3 is 15 residues long. The V gene's germline CDR1 is SGHRS and CDR2 YFSETQ. The V end lost 2 bases, the J end lost 4 bases, and 13 bases lay between the germline ends. Here the CDR3 DNA reads TGCGCCAGCAGCTTTCGGCAGGGGCCTTACAATGAGCAGTTCTTC. Translating it yields CASSFRQGPYNEQFF. Based on the CDR3 plus reference TRBV5-1 and TRBJ2-1, the full variable domain is KAGVTQTPRYLIKTRGQQVTLSCSPISGHRSVSWYQQTPGQGLQFLFEYFSETQRNKGNFPGRFSGRQFSNSRSEMNVSTLELGDSALYLCASSFRQGPYNEQFFGPGTRLTVL.

This clone was seen once. The chain is built from TRBV5-4 and TRBJ1-1; D uncertain. CDR3 length: 13 residues. Germline V gene sequence: CDR1 SGHNT, CDR2 YYREEE (reference sequence). Trimming shortened V by 5 bases and J by 1 base, and 9 bases separated the two germline ends. CDR3 sequence reads: CASRGGRNTEAFF. CDR3 nucleotides: TGTGCCAGCAGGGGTGGGAGGAACACTGAAGCTTTCTTT.

The chain has TRBV9 and TRBJ1-1; unclear D gene. Trimming took 2 bases from V and 3 from J, leaving 8 bases between them. The CDR3 loop spans 13 amino acids. Germline CDR1 and CDR2: SGDLS and YYNGEE. The CDR3 is CASSVRDDTEAFF. The CDR3 DNA follows: TGTGCCAGCAGCGTTAGAGATGACACTGAAGCTTTCTTT.

The chain links TRBV5-5 to TRBJ2-7; 12 positions match TRBD2. V lost 4 bases and J lost 3; bases outside the gene matches: 5. CDR1 SGHKS and CDR2 YYEKEE come from the germline V gene (reference sequence). The CDR3 consists of 15 residues. CDR3 sequence reads: CASSPGLAGFYEQYF. As DNA, the CDR3 is TGTGCCAGCAGCCCCGGACTAGCGGGATTCTACGAGCAGTACTTC. The full variable domain, in which reference TRBV5-5 and TRBJ2-7 provide the parts outside the CDR3, is DAGVTQSPTHLIKTRGQQVTLRCSPISGHKSVSWYQQVLGQGPQFIFQYYEKEERGRGNFPDRFSARQFPNYSSELNVNALLLGDSALYLCASSPGLAGFYEQYFGPGTRLTVT.

The chain recombines TRBV28 with TRBJ2-1; D call uncertain. The CDR3 is made up of 15 amino acids. V gave up 8 bases and J gave up 0 bases, with 14 bases separating them. The germline V gene encodes CDR1 MDHEN and CDR2 SYDVKM. This chain's CDR3 is CASRPFGSSYNEQFF. The CDR3 DNA reads TGTGCCAGCCGCCCCTTCGGTAGCTCCTACAATGAGCAGTTCTTC.

The J gene is TRBJ2-2, the V gene TRBV21-1; no DNA check was done on the table's D call, TRBD2. TRBV21-1 is classified as a pseudogene. The CDR3 has 14 amino acids. Written as DNA, the CDR3 is TGTGCCATCGATGCGGTAGGTGGCACCGGGGAGCTGTTTTTT. It yields the protein CAIDAVGGTGELFF.

The rearrangement links TRBV4-1 to TRBJ1-3, with 7 bases aligning to TRBD1. The CDR3 runs 14 residues. Looked up from germline, CDR1 is MGHRA and CDR2 is YSYEKL. After removal of 4 bases from V and 2 bases from J, the junction contained 2 bases not matched to a gene. The CDR3 nucleotides read TGCGCCAGCAGCCCCCAGGGGGCTGGAAACACCATATATTTT. Amino acid sequence: CASSPQGAGNTIYF.

This chain uses TRBV4-2 with TRBJ2-7; D gene unclear. The germline CDR1 and CDR2 sequences are LGHNA and YNFKEQ. This CDR3 is built from 16 residues. Between the trimmed V and J ends, which lost 2 bases and 6 bases, there was a span of 20 bases. The CDR3 loop is CASSQSSTSAPSEQYF. CDR3 nucleotide sequence: TGTGCCAGCAGCCAAAGTTCGACCAGCGCTCCCTCCGAGCAGTACTTC.

CDR3 coding DNA: TGTGCCAGCAGCTTTAACATGGGCAACACCGGGGAGCTGTTTTTT. It yields the protein CASSFNMGNTGELFF. The chain carries TRBV11-3 and TRBJ2-2; D unclear. The CDR3 consists of 15 residues. Trimming pared 3 bases from V and 2 bases from J, leaving 10 bases between. Looked up from germline, CDR1 is SGHNT and CDR2 is YENEEA.

The chain combines TRBV4-2 with TRBJ1-2; 7 nucleotides match TRBD1. V shed 1 base and J 2 bases; nucleotides not matched to a gene: 4. Germline values: CDR1 LGHNA, CDR2 YNFKEQ. The CDR3 covers 15 residues. The CDR3 nucleotides are TGTGCCAGCAGCCAAGTAGGGGGCTCCAACTATGGCTACACCTTC. It specifies CASSQVGGSNYGYTF.

This clone was detected only once. The chain uses TRBV18 and TRBJ1-1; TRBD1 matches at 9 bases. V dropped 2 bases and J dropped 1; count of bases not matched to a gene: 5. CDR1 and CDR2 (germline): KGHSH, LQKENI. CDR3 length: 16 amino acids. CDR3 nucleotides: TGTGCCAGCTCACCAGTGGAGACAGGGGGGAACACTGAAGCTTTCTTT. Its translation is CASSPVETGGNTEAFF.

The chain links TRBV6-1 to TRBJ1-2; D is uncertain. V was clipped by 5 bases and J by 3 bases, with 13 bases between them. Germline-derived CDR1 and CDR2 are MNHNS and SASEGT. The CDR3 consists of 14 residues. The CDR3 is CASSSREGYYGYTF. The DNA for the CDR3 is TGTGCCAGCAGTTCCCGGGAAGGCTACTATGGCTACACCTTC.

The CDR3 sequence is CASSQEQATFEKLFF. CDR3 coding DNA: TGCGCCAGCAGCCAAGAACAGGCCACCTTTGAAAAACTGTTTTTT. V gene TRBV4-3 combines with J gene TRBJ1-4; a possible D gene is TRBD1 (5 bases). Germline CDR1 LGHNA, CDR2 YSLEER. Trimming took 0 bases from V and 7 from J, leaving 12 bases between them. The CDR3 is made up of 15 amino acids.

In DNA, the CDR3 is TGTGCCACCGAGCGGGAGCCGCGATCCGAGCAGTACTTC. This translates into CATEREPRSEQYF. V is TRBV10-3 and J is TRBJ2-7; 8 positions agree with TRBD2. After removal of 10 bases from V and 6 bases from J, the junction contained 11 bases not matched to a gene. This CDR3 contains 13 residues. The germline CDR1 and CDR2 sequences are ENHRY and SYGVKD.

This sequence joins TRBV4-1 and TRBJ2-3; 8 bases are a match to TRBD2. Germline CDR1 reads MGHRA; CDR2 reads YSYEKL. The V segment lost 1 base and the J segment 6 bases; nucleotides outside the gene matches: 18. CDR3 length equals 19 residues. The CDR3 region is CASSQGLISTGTRYDTQYF. The CDR3 DNA reads TGCGCCAGCAGCCAAGGCCTGATCTCGACCGGGACTAGGTACGATACGCAGTATTTT.